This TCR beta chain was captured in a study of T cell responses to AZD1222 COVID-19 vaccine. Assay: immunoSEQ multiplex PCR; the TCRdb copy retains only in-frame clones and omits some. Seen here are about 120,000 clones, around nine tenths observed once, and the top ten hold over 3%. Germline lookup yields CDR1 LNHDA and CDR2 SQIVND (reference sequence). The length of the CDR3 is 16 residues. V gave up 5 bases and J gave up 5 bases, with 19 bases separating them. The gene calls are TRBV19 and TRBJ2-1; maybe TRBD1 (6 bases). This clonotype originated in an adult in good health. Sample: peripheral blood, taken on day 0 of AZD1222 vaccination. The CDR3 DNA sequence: TGTGCCAGTAGTGCCGAGGGGGTACGTCGCAACAATGAGCAGTTCTTC. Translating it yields CASSAEGVRRNNEQFF.